The entry below describes one T cell receptor beta chain. Its antigen remains unknown. The data are from a study of T cell responses to AZD1222 COVID-19 vaccine. Study-wide results and caveats: Donors were chiefly white British, with a greater number of females, and clonal diversity was perhaps underestimated.

TCRdb's copy holds only in-frame clones and misses some; the assay was immunoSEQ multiplex PCR. The data show 100,000 to 150,000 clones, 80% to 95% seen once. Germline CDR1 is LNHDA and CDR2 is SQIVND (reference sequence). Losses at the gene ends were 6 bases for V and 5 bases for J; bases not matched to a gene: 7. The CDR3 is made up of 14 amino acids. The sequencing here drew on peripheral blood, taken 28 days after the second AZD1222 dose. The chain recombines TRBV19 with TRBJ1-5, with 7 bases identical to TRBD1. The source is an adult who received the AZD1222 COVID-19 vaccine. This CDR3 reads CASRLGQNDQPQHF. As DNA, the CDR3 is TGTGCCAGTAGATTGGGACAGAACGATCAGCCCCAGCATTTT.